This T cell receptor beta chain was identified in a study of blood T cells in healthy people across ages. The use of a sample-barcoded 5' primer and a J-beta primer mix characterized a second PCR of 7 to 11 cycles. TCRdb re-called the 5' RACE reads through MiXCR, storing one row per CDR3 protein. The profile shows under 1 million distinct CDR3 sequences, around 45% of them singletons. Overall study findings and caveats: The donors' CMV status was not determined, possibly confounding changes in expanded clonotypes. Diversity of TCR beta per million T cells declined in a roughly linear way with age. Comparison with aged donors showed that long-lived donors had more naive CD4+ cells and higher diversity.

V gave up 3 bases and J gave up 7 bases, with 13 bases separating them. The CDR3 sequence is 13 residues long. This clonotype turned up a few times. Its antigen is unknown. Every sample gave at least 6 micrograms of total RNA when it was extracted. The rearrangement joins TRBV12-3 or TRBV12-4 to TRBJ2-7, with D perhaps matching TRBD1 (5 bases). The TCR comes from a man in his fifties or sixties in good health. Sequencing was carried out using blood. CDR3 sequence reads: CASSFYRMAEQYF. As DNA, the CDR3 is TGTGCCAGCAGTTTTTACAGGATGGCTGAGCAGTACTTC.